The 32 T cell receptor beta chains listed next were all sequenced from one sample in a study of cytotoxic CD8 clonotypes in ibrutinib-treated CLL. Sequenced by immunoSEQ multiplex PCR; TCRdb stores in-frame clones only, minus some. This sample has roughly 250,000 clones; under 75% occur once, and the top ten carry approximately 15%. Material: PBMCs, obtained after 24 months of ibrutinib treatment. Receptors originate from a human donor with chronic lymphocytic leukemia.

The chain recombines TRBV5-1 with TRBJ1-1; D gene unclear. Looked up from germline, CDR1 is SGHRS and CDR2 is YFSETQ. The CDR3 has 12 amino acids. The V gene lost 3 bases and the J gene lost 2 bases, with 5 bases spanning the gap. As DNA, the CDR3 is TGCGCCAGCAGCTCCTCTAACACTGAAGCTTTCTTT. It codes for CASSSSNTEAFF.

The chain uses TRBV6-5 and TRBJ2-7; the D gene is possibly TRBD1 (5 bases). This CDR3 has 16 residues. V was trimmed by 2 bases and J by 0 bases, leaving 14 bases between them. Germline lookup yields CDR1 MNHEY and CDR2 SVGAGI. The CDR3 nucleotides read TGTGCCAGCAGTTACGACTCATCAGGGTTCTCCTACGAGCAGTACTTC. The encoded protein is CASSYDSSGFSYEQYF.

This clone was observed a few times. This chain links TRBV19 with TRBJ2-7; 7 nucleotides agree with TRBD2. This CDR3 has 13 amino acids. Germline CDR1 LNHDA, CDR2 SQIVND (reference sequence). J lost 1 base, V lost 5 bases, and 2 bases had no gene match. The CDR3 here is CASSGSGSYEQYF. DNA of the CDR3: TGTGCCAGTAGTGGTAGCGGGTCCTACGAGCAGTACTTC.

V usage is TRBV27 and J usage is TRBJ1-1; D might be TRBD1 (6 bases). The CDR3 spans 14 residues. Trimming stripped 5 bases from V and 5 bases from J, with 15 bases between. Germline V gene lookup returns CDR1 MNHEY and CDR2 SMNVEV (reference sequence). The CDR3 coding sequence is TGTGCCAGCAGTCCTTCAAACAGGGTAACTGAAGCTTTCTTT. Translation: CASSPSNRVTEAFF.

This chain connects TRBV4-3 to TRBJ2-1; 8 bases match TRBD2. The CDR3 is made up of 15 amino acids. CDR1 LGHNA and CDR2 YSLEER come from the germline V gene. J was trimmed by 2 bases and V by 1 base; bases with no gene match: 1. For the CDR3, the DNA is TGCGCCAGCAGCCAAGTCGGGAGGGCCTACAATGAGCAGTTCTTC. Protein sequence: CASSQVGRAYNEQFF.

The chain uses TRBV19 and TRBJ2-3; TRBD2 aligns across 7 bases. The V segment lost 6 bases and the J segment 3 bases; nucleotides outside the gene matches: 9. CDR1 LNHDA and CDR2 SQIVND come from the germline V gene (reference sequence). The CDR3 sequence is 15 residues long. The CDR3 bases are TGTGCCAGTAGCAACCAGCGGGAAGGGACAGATACGCAGTATTTT. Translated: CASSNQREGTDTQYF.

DNA of the CDR3: TGTGCCACCACTAGCGAGCTAACAGATACGCAGTATTTT. Protein: CATTSELTDTQYF. This sequence joins TRBV2 and TRBJ2-3; 7 bases line up with TRBD2. Germline-derived CDR1 and CDR2 are SNHLY and FYNNEI. This CDR3 is 13 amino acids long. Trimming removed 10 bases from V and 3 bases from J; junction bases left unmatched: 7.

The chain recombines TRBV28 with TRBJ2-7, with 10 bases that match TRBD2. V dropped 2 bases and J dropped 3; count of bases not matched to a gene: 7. The CDR3 totals 16 residues. Germline lookup yields CDR1 MDHEN and CDR2 SYDVKM. Here the CDR3 DNA reads TGTGCCAGCAGTTTACGGAGCAGGACTAGCGGCTACGAGCAGTACTTC. It encodes CASSLRSRTSGYEQYF.

This clone was counted a single time. This rearrangement joins TRBV5-1 to TRBJ2-7; 9 bases map to TRBD2. Germline loops: CDR1 SGHRS, CDR2 YFSETQ. The CDR3 runs 16 residues. J was trimmed by 4 bases and V by 4 bases; bases with no gene match: 12. The CDR3 region has the DNA TGCGCCAGCAGCGTGGATCCTAGCGGGGTTGGGTACGAGCAGTACTTC. Protein: CASSVDPSGVGYEQYF.

The chain combines TRBV27 with TRBJ2-1, with 7 bases lining up with TRBD2. The length of the CDR3 is 15 residues. V lost 8 bases, J lost 7 bases, and 14 bases stayed unmatched. Germline lookup yields CDR1 MNHEY and CDR2 SMNVEV (reference sequence). This CDR3 reads CASHPVAGDPNEQFF. The CDR3, as DNA: TGTGCCAGCCACCCCGTGGCGGGAGATCCGAATGAGCAGTTCTTC.

This clone was detected only a few times. This chain uses TRBV6-5 with TRBJ2-2; 7 positions match TRBD1. V lost 0 bases to trimming and J lost 5 bases; unmatched junction nucleotides: 3. This CDR3 is 15 amino acids long. CDR1 and CDR2 from the germline V gene are MNHEY and SVGAGI. The CDR3 reads CASSYSPGGTGELFF. Written as DNA, the CDR3 is TGTGCCAGCAGTTACTCCCCAGGGGGTACCGGGGAGCTGTTTTTT.

This clone was picked up a small number of times. This chain uses TRBV30 with TRBJ2-7; perhaps TRBD1 as D (5 bases). The CDR3 covers 11 residues. The ends were cut back, 5 bases at V and 1 base at J, with 6 bases in the middle. The germline V gene has CDR1 GTSNPN and CDR2 SVGIG (reference sequence). As DNA, the CDR3 is TGTGCCTGGGACAGTTCCTACGAGCAGTACTTC. This gives the protein CAWDSSYEQYF.

The chain employs TRBV27 and TRBJ2-3, with D uncertain. V shed 7 bases and J shed 0 bases, with 11 bases lying between them. The CDR3 has 14 amino acids. Looked up from germline, CDR1 is MNHEY and CDR2 is SMNVEV (reference sequence). The CDR3: CASTRVGSTDTQYF. CDR3 nucleotides: TGTGCCAGCACCCGTGTCGGAAGCACAGATACGCAGTATTTT.

This clone came up a few times. The chain links TRBV19 to TRBJ2-1; D not resolved. The CDR3 spans 13 residues. The V gene lost 11 bases and the J gene lost 4 bases, with 15 bases spanning the gap. CDR1 is LNHDA, CDR2 SQIVND, per germline (reference sequence). CDR3 in amino acids: CASSKTPYNEQFF. CDR3 nucleotides: TGTGCCTCTTCGAAGACACCTTACAATGAGCAGTTCTTC.

The chain carries TRBV28 and TRBJ1-2, with a tentative D call TRBD1 (5 bases). V lost 3 bases and J lost 2, with 10 bases in between. There are 14 residues in the CDR3. Germline-derived CDR1 and CDR2 are MDHEN and SYDVKM. CDR3 sequence: CASSLGGENYGYTF. CDR3 coding DNA: TGTGCCAGCAGTTTGGGGGGGGAAAACTATGGCTACACCTTC.

This chain links TRBV29-1 with TRBJ2-2; no firm D call. V was cut by 4 bases and J by 4 bases, with 4 bases left in between. The CDR3 is 11 amino acids. Per the germline V gene, CDR1 is SQVTM and CDR2 is ANQGSEA. Here the CDR3 DNA reads TGCAGCGTTGGCTTCACCGGGGAGCTGTTTTTT. It encodes CSVGFTGELFF.

This chain links TRBV5-6 with TRBJ2-1; 8 bases line up with TRBD2. CDR3 length equals 14 residues. J was trimmed by 7 bases and V by 2 bases; bases with no gene match: 5. From germline, CDR1 is SGHDT and CDR2 YYEEEE. CDR3 region: CASSFGREANEQFF. The CDR3 DNA reads TGTGCCAGCAGCTTCGGGCGGGAGGCTAATGAGCAGTTCTTC.

This clone was seen more than once but under ten times. The chain employs TRBV10-3 and TRBJ2-7, with D possibly being TRBD1 (6 bases). Trimming took 2 bases from V and 1 from J, leaving 9 bases between them. The germline CDR1 and CDR2 sequences are ENHRY and SYGVKD. There are 14 residues in the CDR3. CDR3: CAISEPGVSYEQYF. CDR3 DNA sequence: TGTGCCATCAGTGAGCCAGGGGTATCCTACGAGCAGTACTTC.

V gene TRBV6-5 combines with J gene TRBJ2-7; 10 bases map to TRBD2. Germline values: CDR1 MNHEY, CDR2 SVGAGI. Germline trimming cut 7 bases from V and 6 bases from J; bases unmatched to any gene: 9. The CDR3 is 14 amino acids. CDR3 bases: TGTGCCAGCATGGAGCGGGGGGGCTTAGTCGAGCAGTACTTC. This sequence encodes CASMERGGLVEQYF.

This clone appeared a few times. CDR3 loop: CASSSPRINYGYTF. In DNA, the CDR3 is TGTGCCAGCAGCTCGCCGCGAATCAACTATGGCTACACCTTC. The chain has TRBV7-9 and TRBJ1-2, with no clear D. V was shortened by 4 bases and J by 2 bases, with 11 bases between the two germline ends. Germline CDR1 and CDR2: SEHNR and FQNEAQ (reference sequence). The length of the CDR3 is 14 residues. Filled out from reference TRBV7-9 and TRBJ1-2, the complete variable domain reads DTGVSQNPRHKITKRGQNVTFRCDPISEHNRLYWYRQTLGQGPEFLTYFQNEAQLEKSRLLSDRFSAERPKGSFSTLEIQRTEQGDSAMYLCASSSPRINYGYTFGSGTRLTVV.

The gene calls are TRBV5-1 and TRBJ2-1, with 7 bases identical to TRBD1. V shed 3 bases, J shed 5 bases, and the junction held 2 bases outside the gene matches. Germline values: CDR1 SGHRS, CDR2 YFSETQ. The CDR3 contains 13 residues. The CDR3 loop is CASSWDSNNEQFF. The DNA for the CDR3 is TGCGCCAGCAGCTGGGACAGTAACAATGAGCAGTTCTTC.

This clone was counted only a few times. The chain is built from TRBV19 and TRBJ1-2; D is possibly TRBD1 (5 bases). Trimming removed 3 bases at V and 4 bases at J, with 9 bases between. CDR1 LNHDA and CDR2 SQIVND come from the germline V gene (reference sequence). The CDR3 is 13 residues long. CDR3 in DNA: TGTGCCAGTAGTATGGAGGGACGCTATGGCTACACCTTC. Encoded protein: CASSMEGRYGYTF.

This clone turned up a few times. This sequence joins TRBV29-1 and TRBJ1-1; weak D call: TRBD1 (5 bases). Trimming left V 4 bases short and J 0 bases short, with 6 bases between. This CDR3 has 12 amino acids. Looked up from germline, CDR1 is SQVTM and CDR2 is ANQGSEA. Here the CDR3 reads CSVVTVNTEAFF. The CDR3 bases are TGCAGCGTTGTGACAGTGAACACTGAAGCTTTCTTT.

This clone was detected only a few times. This chain connects TRBV9 to TRBJ2-7, with D tentatively TRBD1 or TRBD2 (5 bases each). Trimming removed 2 bases from V and 2 bases from J, with 14 bases in between. The CDR3 is made up of 15 amino acids. The germline CDR1 and CDR2 sequences are SGDLS and YYNGEE. This chain's CDR3 is CASSVTGTETYEQYF. DNA of the CDR3: TGTGCCAGCAGCGTTACCGGGACGGAGACCTACGAGCAGTACTTC.

The chain links TRBV27 to TRBJ1-2, with 8 nucleotides matching TRBD1. The CDR3 contains 15 residues. Germline V gives CDR1 MNHEY, CDR2 SMNVEV (reference sequence). V gave up 2 bases and J gave up 0 bases; unmatched junction bases: 2. CDR3 residues: CASSLDRGSNYGYTF. For the CDR3, the DNA is TGTGCCAGCAGTTTAGACAGGGGCTCTAACTATGGCTACACCTTC.

The rearrangement joins TRBV19 to TRBJ2-2, with 11 bases identical to TRBD2. The CDR3 is 18 amino acids. V was pared by 9 bases and J by 3 bases, with 15 bases of the junction left unmatched. Per germline, CDR1 LNHDA and CDR2 SQIVND (reference sequence). CDR3 sequence: CASGGGRFSGRDTGELFF. Written as DNA, the CDR3 is TGTGCCAGCGGCGGGGGAAGGTTTAGCGGGAGGGACACCGGGGAGCTGTTTTTT.

The chain combines TRBV4-3 with TRBJ2-7; tentative D call: TRBD2 (6 bases). V was shortened by 3 bases and J by 5 bases, with 17 bases between the two germline ends. The CDR3 has 15 residues. Germline values: CDR1 LGHNA, CDR2 YSLEER. CDR3 in amino acids: CASSQAWRDINEQYF. CDR3 DNA sequence: TGCGCCAGCAGCCAGGCGTGGAGGGATATCAACGAGCAGTACTTC.

This chain links TRBV28 with TRBJ2-3; perhaps TRBD2 as D (5 bases). The CDR3 sequence is 13 residues long. CDR1 MDHEN and CDR2 SYDVKM come from the germline V gene. Trimming took 9 bases from V and 6 from J, leaving 16 bases between them. DNA of the CDR3: TGTGCCAGTCTGGGAGTACCCACGGATACGCAGTATTTT. It specifies CASLGVPTDTQYF.

This clone showed up just a few times. The V call is TRBV5-4, the J call TRBJ1-2, with D perhaps matching TRBD1 (5 bases). Between the trimmed V and J ends, which lost 4 bases and 6 bases, there was a span of 16 bases. This CDR3 contains 14 residues. The germline V gene has CDR1 SGHNT and CDR2 YYREEE (reference sequence). CDR3 loop: CASSLEWDPDGYTF. The CDR3 DNA reads TGTGCCAGCAGCCTGGAGTGGGACCCTGATGGCTACACCTTC.

This clone was seen more than once but under ten times. This sequence joins TRBV7-3 and TRBJ2-5; 7 bases are a match to TRBD1. CDR3 length: 14 residues. V was clipped by 3 bases and J by 5 bases; unmatched bases: 6. Per germline, CDR1 SGHTA and CDR2 FQGTGA. The DNA for the CDR3 is TGTGCCAGCAGCTTTTATGGCAGGGGGGAGACCCAGTACTTC. It is translated as CASSFYGRGETQYF.

This clone has just a few counts. The V and J genes are TRBV9 and TRBJ2-1; 8 bases are shared with TRBD1. This CDR3 region has 12 residues. The germline gives CDR1 SGDLS, CDR2 YYNGEE. The junction had 9 bases not matched to a gene; V was cut back by 3 bases and J by 16 bases. CDR3 protein: CASSEAGTGIFF. Here the CDR3 DNA reads TGTGCCAGCAGCGAGGCCGGGACAGGAATCTTCTTC.

V and J are TRBV2 and TRBJ1-1, with TRBD1 matching over 7 bases. Germline assignment: CDR1 SNHLY and CDR2 FYNNEI. This CDR3 spans 12 amino acids. Trimming cost V 3 bases and J 8 bases; bases outside gene matches: 3. CDR3 nucleotides: TGTGCCAGCAGTGACGACAGGGAAGAAGCTTTCTTT. It yields the protein CASSDDREEAFF. The variable domain in full, completed from reference TRBV2 and TRBJ1-1, reads EPEVTQTPSHQVTQMGQEVILRCVPISNHLYFYWYRQILGQKVEFLVSFYNNEISEKSEIFDDQFSVERPDGSNFTLKIRSTKLEDSAMYFCASSDDREEAFFGQGTRLTVV.